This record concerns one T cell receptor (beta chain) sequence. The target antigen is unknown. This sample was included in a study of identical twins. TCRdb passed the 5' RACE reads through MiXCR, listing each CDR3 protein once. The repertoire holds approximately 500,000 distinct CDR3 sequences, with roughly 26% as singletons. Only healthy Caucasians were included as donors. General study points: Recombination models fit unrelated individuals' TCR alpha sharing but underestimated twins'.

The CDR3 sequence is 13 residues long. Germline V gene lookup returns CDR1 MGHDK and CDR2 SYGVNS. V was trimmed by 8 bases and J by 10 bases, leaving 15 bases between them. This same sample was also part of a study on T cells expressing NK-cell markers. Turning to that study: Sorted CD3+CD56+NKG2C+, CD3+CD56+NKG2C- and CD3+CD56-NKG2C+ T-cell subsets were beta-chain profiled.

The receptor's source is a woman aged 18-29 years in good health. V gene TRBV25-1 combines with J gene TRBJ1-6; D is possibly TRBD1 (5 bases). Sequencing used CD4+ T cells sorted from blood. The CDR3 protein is CASEGHLGSPLHF. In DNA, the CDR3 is TGTGCCAGCGAAGGACACTTGGGATCACCCCTCCACTTT. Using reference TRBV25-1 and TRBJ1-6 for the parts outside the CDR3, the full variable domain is EADIYQTPRYLVIGTGKKITLECSQTMGHDKMYWYQQDPGMELHLIHYSYGVNSTEKGDLSSESTVSRIRTEHFPLTLESARPSHTSQYLCASEGHLGSPLHFGNGTRLTVT.